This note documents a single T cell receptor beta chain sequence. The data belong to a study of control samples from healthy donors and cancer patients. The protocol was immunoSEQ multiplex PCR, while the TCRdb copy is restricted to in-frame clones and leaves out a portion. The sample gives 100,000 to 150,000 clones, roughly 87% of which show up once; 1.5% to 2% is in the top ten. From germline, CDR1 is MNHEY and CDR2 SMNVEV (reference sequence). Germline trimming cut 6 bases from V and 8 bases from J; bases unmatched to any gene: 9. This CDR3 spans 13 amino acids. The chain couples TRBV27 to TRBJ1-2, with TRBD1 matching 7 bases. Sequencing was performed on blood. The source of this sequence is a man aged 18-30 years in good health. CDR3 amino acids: CASRSTGAGGYTF. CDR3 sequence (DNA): TGTGCCAGCAGATCCACAGGGGCTGGGGGCTACACCTTC.